Sequencing of this T cell receptor (beta chain) was carried out in a study of blood T cell repertoires in COVID-19. Study summary: The United States, Italy and Spain were the sources of the acute and convalescent COVID-19 samples. The analysed material was cDNA or gDNA that came from T cells, B-cell-depleted T cells, or PBMCs.

The CDR3 runs 13 residues. Germline V gives CDR1 MNHEY, CDR2 SMNVEV (reference sequence). V trimming: 5 bases; J trimming: 8 bases; junction bases outside the gene matches: 6. Per the original methods: Nucleated cell counts were estimated from reference gene primer amplification. Assay used: immunoSEQ multiplex PCR; TCRdb lists only in-frame clones, some missing. V, J and clone size are taken as reported in that table, and D and trimming were inferred from the DNA itself. The sample has about 72,000 clones, approximately 86% seen once; the top ten hold approximately 30%. The material sequenced was peripheral blood. The source of this sequence is a man in his fifties or sixties with acute or convalescent COVID-19. The V and J genes are TRBV27 and TRBJ1-2, with 9 bases that match TRBD1. CDR3 region: CASSLTGGYGYTF. In DNA, the CDR3 is TGTGCCAGCAGTCTGACAGGGGGATACGGCTACACCTTC.